This T cell receptor beta chain emerged from a study of vaccination effects on CD4 cells after COVID-19. Study results and caveats: Few convalescent patients were studied, and early post-infection samples were lacking.

The repertoire was sequenced with immunoSEQ multiplex PCR; TCRdb's copy has only in-frame clones and lacks some. There are 17,000 or so clones in the sample; over 60% occur only once, and more than 20% lies in the top ten. A note on this clone: Its antigen is unknown.

Ahead of sequencing, the ViraFEST assay grew antigen-specific CD4+ T cells using viral peptide pools. Culture lasted about 11 days before CD4+ T cell isolation. Between March and December 2020, the person had a SARS-CoV-2 infection that PCR confirmed. The vaccine given was either BNT162b2 or mRNA-1273, in two doses. The clonotype comes from a human donor who had a prior SARS-CoV-2 infection. The sample consisted of CD4+ T cells from PBMCs cultured with SARS-CoV-2 spike peptides, taken after COVID-19 vaccination.

In DNA, the CDR3 is TGTGCCAGCAGCGTTGGCTCCGCGTCCCAAGAGACCCAGTACTTC. Protein product: CASSVGSASQETQYF. The chain links TRBV9 to TRBJ2-5; D gene unclear. The V end lost 2 bases, the J end lost 1 base, and 12 bases lay between the germline ends. This CDR3 is 15 amino acids long. From germline, CDR1 is SGDLS and CDR2 YYNGEE.